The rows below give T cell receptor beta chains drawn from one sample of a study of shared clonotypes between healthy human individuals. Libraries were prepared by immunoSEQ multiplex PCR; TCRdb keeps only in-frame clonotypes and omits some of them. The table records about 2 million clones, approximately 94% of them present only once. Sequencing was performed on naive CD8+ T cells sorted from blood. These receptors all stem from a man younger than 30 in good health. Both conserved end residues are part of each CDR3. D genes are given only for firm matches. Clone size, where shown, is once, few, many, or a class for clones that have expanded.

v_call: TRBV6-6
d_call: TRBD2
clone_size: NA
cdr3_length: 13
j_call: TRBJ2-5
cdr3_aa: CASRGGSQETQYF
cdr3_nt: TGTGCCAGCAGGGGGGGGAGCCAAGAGACCCAGTACTTC

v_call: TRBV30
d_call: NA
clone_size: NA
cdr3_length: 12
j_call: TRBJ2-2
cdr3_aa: CAWSNPPGELFF
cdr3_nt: TGTGCCTGGAGTAATCCCCCCGGGGAGCTGTTTTTT

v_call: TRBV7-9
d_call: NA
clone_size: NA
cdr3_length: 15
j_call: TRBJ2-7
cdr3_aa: CASRSGATVSYEQYF
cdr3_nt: TGTGCCAGCAGATCGGGCGCCACTGTGTCCTACGAGCAGTACTTC

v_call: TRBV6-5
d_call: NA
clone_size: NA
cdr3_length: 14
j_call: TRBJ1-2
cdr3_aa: CASSYRHTDDGYTF
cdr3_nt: TGTGCCAGCAGTTATCGACATACGGACGATGGCTACACCTTC

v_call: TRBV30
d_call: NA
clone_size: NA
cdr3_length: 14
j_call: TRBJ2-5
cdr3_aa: CACQPPTHGETQYF
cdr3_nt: TGTGCCTGCCAACCTCCGACCCATGGGGAGACCCAGTACTTC

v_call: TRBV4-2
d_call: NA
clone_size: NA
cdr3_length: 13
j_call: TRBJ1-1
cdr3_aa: CASRTTGPTEAFF
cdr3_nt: TGTGCCAGCCGAACGACAGGACCCACTGAAGCTTTCTTT

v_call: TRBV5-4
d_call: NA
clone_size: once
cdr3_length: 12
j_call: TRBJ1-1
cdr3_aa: CASSFSSSEAFF
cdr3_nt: TGTGCCAGCAGCTTTTCCAGTTCCGAAGCTTTCTTT

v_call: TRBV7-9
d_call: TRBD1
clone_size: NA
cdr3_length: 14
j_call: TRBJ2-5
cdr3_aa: CASSWDSGQETQYF
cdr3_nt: TGTGCCAGCAGCTGGGACAGTGGCCAAGAGACCCAGTACTTC

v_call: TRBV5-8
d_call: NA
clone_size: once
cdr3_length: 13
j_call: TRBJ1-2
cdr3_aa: CASSLAVRDGYTF
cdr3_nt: TGTGCCAGCAGCTTGGCTGTCAGGGATGGCTACACCTTC

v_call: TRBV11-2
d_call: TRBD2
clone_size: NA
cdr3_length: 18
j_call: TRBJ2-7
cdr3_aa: CASSLDGGWSGDPYEQYF
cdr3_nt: TGTGCCAGCAGCTTAGACGGGGGGTGGAGCGGGGACCCCTACGAGCAGTACTTC

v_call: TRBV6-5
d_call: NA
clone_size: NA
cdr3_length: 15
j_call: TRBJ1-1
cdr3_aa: CASSYDLTGNTEAFF
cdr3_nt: TGTGCCAGCAGTTATGATTTGACGGGGAACACTGAAGCTTTCTTT

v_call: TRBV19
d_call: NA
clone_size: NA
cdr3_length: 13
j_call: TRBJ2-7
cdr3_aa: CASSQMPSYEQYF
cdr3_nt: TGTGCCAGTAGTCAGATGCCCTCCTACGAGCAGTACTTC

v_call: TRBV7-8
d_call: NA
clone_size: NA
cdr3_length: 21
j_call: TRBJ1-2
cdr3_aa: CASSLALILGKLPGNNYGYTF
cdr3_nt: TGTGCCAGCAGCTTAGCGCTAATACTTGGGAAACTTCCGGGGAATAACTATGGCTACACCTTC

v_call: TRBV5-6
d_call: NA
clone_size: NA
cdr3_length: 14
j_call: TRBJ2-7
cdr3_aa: CASSFEGGSYEQYF
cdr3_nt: TGTGCCAGCAGCTTCGAGGGAGGTTCCTACGAGCAGTACTTC

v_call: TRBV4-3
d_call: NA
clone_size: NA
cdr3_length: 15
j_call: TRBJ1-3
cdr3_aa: CASSPYLEVGNTIYF
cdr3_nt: TGCGCCAGCAGCCCTTACCTGGAGGTAGGGAACACCATATATTTT

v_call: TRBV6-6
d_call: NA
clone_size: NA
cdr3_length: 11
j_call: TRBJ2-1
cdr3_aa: CASSYGGEQFF
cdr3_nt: TGTGCCAGCAGTTATGGGGGTGAGCAGTTCTTC

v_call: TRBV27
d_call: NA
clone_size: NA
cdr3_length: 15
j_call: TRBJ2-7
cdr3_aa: CASSTASGATYEQYF
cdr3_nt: TGTGCCAGCAGTACTGCCTCCGGGGCGACCTACGAGCAGTACTTC

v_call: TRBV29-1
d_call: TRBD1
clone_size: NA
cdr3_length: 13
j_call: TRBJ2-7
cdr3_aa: CSVRWQGAYGQYF
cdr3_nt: TGCAGCGTTCGGTGGCAGGGGGCCTACGGGCAGTACTTC

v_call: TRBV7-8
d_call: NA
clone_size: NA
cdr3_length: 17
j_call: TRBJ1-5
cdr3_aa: CASSPKFIGVGNQPQHF
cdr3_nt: TGTGCCAGCAGCCCAAAGTTTATAGGGGTCGGAAATCAGCCCCAGCATTTT

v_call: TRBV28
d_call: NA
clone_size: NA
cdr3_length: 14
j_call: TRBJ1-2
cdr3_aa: CASSLRTDSYGYTF
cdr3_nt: TGTGCCAGCAGTTTACGGACAGACAGCTATGGCTACACCTTC

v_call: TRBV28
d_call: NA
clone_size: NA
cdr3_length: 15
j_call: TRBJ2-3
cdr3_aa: CASSLLPGSADTQYF
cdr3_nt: TGTGCCAGCAGTTTACTCCCGGGGAGCGCAGATACGCAGTATTTT

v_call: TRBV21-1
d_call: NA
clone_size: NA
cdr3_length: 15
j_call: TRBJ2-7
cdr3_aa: CASSKRGTGVPEQYF
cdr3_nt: TGTGCCAGCAGCAAAAGGGGGACAGGGGTCCCAGAGCAGTACTTC

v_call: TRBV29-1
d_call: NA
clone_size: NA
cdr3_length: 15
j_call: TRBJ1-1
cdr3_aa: CSVEDPQGRVTEAFF
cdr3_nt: TGCAGCGTTGAAGATCCCCAGGGAAGGGTCACTGAAGCTTTCTTT

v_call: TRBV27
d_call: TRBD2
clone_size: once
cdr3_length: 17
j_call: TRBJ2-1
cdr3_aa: CASSLGASGGAISEQFF
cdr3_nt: TGTGCCAGCAGTTTAGGTGCTAGCGGGGGGGCCATAAGTGAGCAGTTCTTC

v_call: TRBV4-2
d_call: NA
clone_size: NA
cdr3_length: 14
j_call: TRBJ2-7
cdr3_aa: CASSQVEGSYEQYF
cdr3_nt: TGTGCCAGCAGCCAAGTTGAGGGTTCCTACGAGCAGTACTTC

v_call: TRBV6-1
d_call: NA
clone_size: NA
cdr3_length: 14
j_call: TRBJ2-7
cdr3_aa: CASTLRQGGYEQYF
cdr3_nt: TGTGCCAGCACCTTGAGGCAGGGGGGATACGAGCAGTACTTC

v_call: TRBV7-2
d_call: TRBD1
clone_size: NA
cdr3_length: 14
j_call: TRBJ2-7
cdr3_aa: CASSLGTGPYEQYF
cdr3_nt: TGTGCCAGCAGCTTAGGGACAGGACCCTACGAGCAGTACTTC

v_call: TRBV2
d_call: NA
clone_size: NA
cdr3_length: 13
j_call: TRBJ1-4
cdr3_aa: CASIVGQFGKLFF
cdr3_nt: TGTGCCAGCATCGTCGGGCAGTTCGGAAAACTGTTTTTT

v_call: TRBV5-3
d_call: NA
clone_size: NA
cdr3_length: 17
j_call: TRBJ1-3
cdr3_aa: CARSLIGRVSTGNTIYF
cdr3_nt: TGTGCCAGAAGCTTAATCGGTAGGGTAAGTACTGGAAACACCATATATTTT

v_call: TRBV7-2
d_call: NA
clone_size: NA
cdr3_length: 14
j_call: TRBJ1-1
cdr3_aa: CASSLGAVNTEAFF
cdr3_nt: TGTGCCAGCAGCTTAGGGGCAGTGAACACTGAAGCTTTCTTT

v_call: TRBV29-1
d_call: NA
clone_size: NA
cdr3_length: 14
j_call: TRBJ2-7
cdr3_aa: CSVVLAARGYEQYF
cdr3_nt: TGCAGCGTTGTTCTTGCGGCGAGAGGGTACGAGCAGTACTTC

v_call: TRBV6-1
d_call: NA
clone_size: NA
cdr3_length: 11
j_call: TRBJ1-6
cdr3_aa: CASQGDSPLHF
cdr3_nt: TGTGCCAGTCAAGGGGATTCACCCCTCCACTTT

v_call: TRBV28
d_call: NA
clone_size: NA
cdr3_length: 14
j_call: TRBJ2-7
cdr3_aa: CASGSRRLVTEQYF
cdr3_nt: TGTGCCAGCGGATCAAGGAGACTTGTTACGGAGCAGTACTTC

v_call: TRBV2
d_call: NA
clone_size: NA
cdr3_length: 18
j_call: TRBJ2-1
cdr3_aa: CASSHPPHRESSYNEQFF
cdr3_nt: TGTGCCAGCAGTCACCCACCCCACAGGGAGAGCTCCTACAATGAGCAGTTCTTC

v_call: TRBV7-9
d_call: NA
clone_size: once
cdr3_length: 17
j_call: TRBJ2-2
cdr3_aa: CASSLVWQGADTGELFF
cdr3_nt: TGTGCCAGCAGCTTAGTCTGGCAGGGAGCGGACACCGGGGAGCTGTTTTTT

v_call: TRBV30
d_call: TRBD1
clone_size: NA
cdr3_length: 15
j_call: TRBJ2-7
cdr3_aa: CAWSVGTGSSYEQYF
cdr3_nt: TGTGCCTGGAGTGTCGGGACAGGGTCTTCCTACGAGCAGTACTTC

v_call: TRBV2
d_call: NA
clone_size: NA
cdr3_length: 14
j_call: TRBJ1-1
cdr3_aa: CASTGGGTVLEAFF
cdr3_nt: TGTGCCAGCACCGGCGGGGGGACTGTTCTTGAAGCTTTCTTT

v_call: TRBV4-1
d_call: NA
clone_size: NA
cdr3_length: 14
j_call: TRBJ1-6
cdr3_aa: CASSQDDSNSPLHF
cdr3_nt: TGCGCCAGCAGCCAAGACGACAGTAATTCACCCCTCCACTTT

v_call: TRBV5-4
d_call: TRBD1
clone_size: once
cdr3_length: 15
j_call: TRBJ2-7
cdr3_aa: CASSLFGTGQREQYF
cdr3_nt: TGTGCCAGCAGCTTGTTCGGGACAGGTCAACGCGAGCAGTACTTC

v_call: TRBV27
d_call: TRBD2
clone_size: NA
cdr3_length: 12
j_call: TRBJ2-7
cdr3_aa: CASSLAGAEQYF
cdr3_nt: TGTGCCAGCAGTCTAGCGGGAGCCGAGCAGTACTTC

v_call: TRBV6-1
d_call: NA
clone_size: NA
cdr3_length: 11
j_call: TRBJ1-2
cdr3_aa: CASSDYYGYTF
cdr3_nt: TGTGCCAGCAGTGATTACTATGGCTACACCTTC

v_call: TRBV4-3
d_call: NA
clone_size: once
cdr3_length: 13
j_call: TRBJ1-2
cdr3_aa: CASSQAGDDGYTF
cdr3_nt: TGCGCCAGCAGCCAAGCGGGGGACGATGGCTACACCTTC